Sequencing of this T cell receptor (beta chain) was carried out in a study of shared clonotypes between healthy human individuals. Study-wide results and caveats: It was the non-shared clonotypes that had lower generation probabilities than clonotypes shared by all four donors. Depth of sequencing was expected to influence donor clonotype sharing. Investigators collected only blood, and repertoires in tissues likely differ.

Worth noting for this clone: Its antigen remains unknown.

Some clones are missing from TCRdb's copy, which holds only in-frame ones; the method was immunoSEQ multiplex PCR. The table has millions of clones, approximately 93% seen once. The CDR3 is made up of 14 amino acids. The junction had 7 bases not matched to a gene; V was cut back by 5 bases and J by 3 bases. Germline V gene lookup returns CDR1 MNHNS and CDR2 SASEGT. Sequenced material: naive CD4+ T cells from PBMCs. The subset: CD45RA+ positively selected. This clonotype was obtained from a man aged 18 to 30 in good health. Some clones in this sample may be carry-over from other donors' samples. The chain joins TRBV6-1 to TRBJ2-7; TRBD1 aligns across 7 bases. The CDR3 protein is CASSPRDSNYEQYF. CDR3 coding DNA: TGTGCCAGCAGTCCCAGGGACAGCAACTACGAGCAGTACTTC.